The rows below give T cell receptor beta chains drawn from one sample of a study of breast tumors, draining lymph nodes, adjacent tissues. TCRdb recomputed calls from the multiplex PCR reads with MiXCR, one row per CDR3 protein. The sample contains approximately 130,000 distinct CDR3 sequences, less than 25% of which appear only once. Sequencing input: axillary lymph node tissue. The source of these receptors is a female donor with breast cancer. Some clones in this sample may be carry-over from other donors' samples. Both conserved end residues are part of each CDR3. Fields, in order: V gene, J gene, clone size, D gene, CDR3 protein, CDR3 DNA. The D gene is left open where the match is weak. Not every row has a clone size; where given, it reads once, few, many or a size class.

V: TRBV18; J: TRBJ2-3; size: few; D: TRBD1; CDR3: CASSPPSQGARGTQYF; DNA: TGTGCCAGCTCACCGCCCTCCCAGGGGGCGCGTGGTACGCAGTATTTT
V: TRBV9; J: TRBJ1-3; size: many; D: TRBD1; CDR3: CASSVGRGQGNTIYF; DNA: TGTGCCAGCAGCGTTGGGAGGGGGCAAGGAAACACCATATATTTT
V: TRBV10-3; J: TRBJ1-2; size: many; D: TRBD1; CDR3: CAIRPGQEGYGYTF; DNA: TGTGCCATCAGACCGGGACAGGAGGGCTATGGCTACACCTTC
V: TRBV20-1; J: TRBJ1-2; size: many; D: -; CDR3: CSAEEDRDYGYTF; DNA: TGCAGTGCTGAAGAGGACAGAGATTATGGCTACACCTTC
V: TRBV7-9; J: TRBJ2-6; size: many; D: -; CDR3: CASSSDRKSGANVLTF; DNA: TGTGCCAGCAGCTCGGACAGAAAATCTGGGGCCAACGTCCTGACTTTC
V: TRBV6-5; J: TRBJ2-3; size: many; D: TRBD2; CDR3: CASSYSRLAGAADTQYF; DNA: TGTGCCAGCAGTTACTCGAGATTAGCGGGAGCGGCAGATACGCAGTATTTT
V: TRBV7-9; J: TRBJ2-3; size: many; D: TRBD2; CDR3: CASSLELAGADTQYF; DNA: TGTGCCAGCAGCTTAGAACTAGCGGGAGCAGATACGCAGTATTTT
V: TRBV2; J: TRBJ2-3; size: many; D: TRBD2; CDR3: CASGPSTMLAGLTDTQYF; DNA: TGTGCCAGCGGACCTTCTACCATGCTAGCGGGATTAACAGATACGCAGTATTTT
V: TRBV10-3; J: TRBJ1-1; size: -; D: -; CDR3: CAISESQYTEAFF; DNA: TGTGCCATCAGTGAGTCACAGTACACTGAAGCTTTCTTT
V: TRBV9; J: TRBJ2-3; size: -; D: TRBD2; CDR3: CASSANGLAGGPEVTDTQYF; DNA: TGTGCCAGCAGCGCGAACGGCCTAGCGGGAGGGCCGGAAGTCACAGATACGCAGTATTTT
V: TRBV6-1; J: TRBJ2-7; size: many; D: -; CDR3: CASRTPPGLAYEQYF; DNA: TGTGCCAGCAGGACACCACCTGGGTTGGCTTACGAGCAGTACTTC
V: TRBV10-3; J: TRBJ2-6; size: few; D: -; CDR3: CAIMATSGANVLTF; DNA: TGTGCCATCATGGCGACCTCTGGGGCCAACGTCCTGACTTTC
V: TRBV6-1; J: TRBJ2-1; size: many; D: -; CDR3: CASRTNGGAGEQFF; DNA: TGTGCCAGCCGTACCAATGGGGGAGCGGGTGAGCAGTTCTTC
V: TRBV2; J: TRBJ2-7; size: many; D: -; CDR3: CASSELNRENEQYF; DNA: TGTGCCAGCAGTGAACTGAACAGGGAAAACGAGCAGTACTTC
V: TRBV28; J: TRBJ1-2; size: many; D: -; CDR3: CASSLGQILVGYTF; DNA: TGTGCCAGCAGTTTAGGACAGATCTTGGTTGGCTACACCTTC
V: TRBV29-1; J: TRBJ1-2; size: -; D: -; CDR3: CSVRDNPGCTF; DNA: TGCAGCGTTCGGGACAACCCTGGCTGCACCTTC
V: TRBV28; J: TRBJ1-2; size: -; D: -; CDR3: CASSYPGWGGPEGYTF; DNA: TGTGCCAGCAGTTATCCCGGGTGGGGGGGCCCGGAAGGCTACACCTTC
V: TRBV5-4; J: TRBJ2-1; size: many; D: TRBD2; CDR3: CASSPERGLAGRNEQFF; DNA: TGTGCCAGCAGCCCAGAACGGGGACTAGCGGGACGCAATGAGCAGTTCTTC
V: TRBV25-1; J: TRBJ2-7; size: few; D: -; CDR3: CASSDRTYNEQYF; DNA: TGTGCCAGCAGTGACCGGACATACAACGAGCAGTACTTC
V: TRBV28; J: TRBJ2-2; size: few; D: -; CDR3: CASSVGVGELFF; DNA: TGTGCCAGCAGCGTTGGAGTCGGGGAGCTGTTTTTT
V: TRBV20-1; J: TRBJ2-7; size: many; D: TRBD2; CDR3: CSAPLGLAVYEQYF; DNA: TGCAGTGCTCCTCTTGGACTAGCGGTCTACGAGCAGTACTTC
V: TRBV19; J: TRBJ2-1; size: many; D: TRBD1; CDR3: CASSTDRGDEQFF; DNA: TGTGCCAGTAGTACAGACAGGGGCGATGAGCAGTTCTTC
V: TRBV5-4; J: TRBJ2-3; size: many; D: -; CDR3: CASASRGSAQYF; DNA: TGTGCCAGCGCGTCACGTGGTTCTGCGCAGTATTTT
V: TRBV2; J: TRBJ1-4; size: many; D: -; CDR3: CASSDREGEKLFF; DNA: TGTGCCAGCAGTGACAGGGAGGGGGAAAAACTGTTTTTT
V: TRBV20-1; J: TRBJ2-3; size: once; D: TRBD2; CDR3: CSARGASGTTDTQYF; DNA: TGCAGTGCTAGGGGTGCTAGCGGGACGACAGATACGCAGTATTTT
V: TRBV20-1; J: TRBJ1-6; size: many; D: -; CDR3: CSASRGRIDSPLHF; DNA: TGCAGTGCTAGTAGGGGCAGAATTGATTCACCCCTCCACTTT
V: TRBV5-1; J: TRBJ2-1; size: -; D: -; CDR3: CASSLASSTESSYSEQFF; DNA: TGCGCCAGCAGCTTGGCCTCCTCGACAGAAAGCTCCTACAGTGAGCAGTTCTTC
V: TRBV3-1; J: TRBJ2-7; size: many; D: TRBD1; CDR3: CASSRGDREDEQYF; DNA: TGTGCCAGCAGCCGCGGGGACAGGGAAGACGAGCAGTACTTC
V: TRBV27; J: TRBJ2-3; size: many; D: -; CDR3: CASSLLPVRTPSTDTQYF; DNA: TGTGCCAGCAGTTTACTCCCCGTGCGGACCCCATCGACAGATACGCAGTATTTT
V: TRBV12-3/TRBV12-4; J: TRBJ2-3; size: many; D: TRBD2; CDR3: CASSRTSGRRFGTDTQYF; DNA: TGTGCCAGCAGTCGGACTAGCGGGAGGCGATTTGGCACAGATACGCAGTATTTT
V: TRBV11-2; J: TRBJ2-2; size: many; D: -; CDR3: CASTRGAYAGELFF; DNA: TGTGCCAGCACCAGAGGGGCCTACGCCGGGGAGCTGTTTTTT
V: TRBV28; J: TRBJ2-1; size: few; D: -; CDR3: CASSKSGYNEQFF; DNA: TGTGCCAGCAGTAAGAGTGGTTACAATGAGCAGTTCTTC
V: TRBV7-9; J: TRBJ2-7; size: many; D: -; CDR3: CASSLQNSYEQYF; DNA: TGTGCCAGCAGCCTACAGAACTCCTACGAGCAGTACTTC
V: TRBV3-1; J: TRBJ2-1; size: -; D: -; CDR3: CASSLHGRGNEQFF; DNA: TGTGCCAGCAGTCTACACGGACGGGGAAATGAGCAGTTCTTC
V: TRBV20-1; J: TRBJ2-7; size: many; D: -; CDR3: CSARSPGPNSYEQYF; DNA: TGCAGTGCTAGATCACCGGGACCGAACTCCTACGAGCAGTACTTC
V: TRBV6-1; J: TRBJ2-7; size: -; D: -; CDR3: CASSEVMGQDYDEQYF; DNA: TGTGCCAGCAGTGAAGTTATGGGGCAGGACTACGACGAGCAGTACTTC
V: TRBV5-5; J: TRBJ2-1; size: -; D: TRBD1; CDR3: CASSPGQETDNEQFF; DNA: TGTGCCAGCAGCCCCGGACAGGAGACCGACAATGAGCAGTTCTTC
V: TRBV5-1; J: TRBJ1-1; size: -; D: -; CDR3: CASSHTQQVGTEAFF; DNA: TGCGCCAGCAGTCACACACAGCAGGTGGGCACTGAAGCTTTCTTT
V: TRBV9; J: TRBJ2-3; size: many; D: -; CDR3: CASSVGSGPSTDTQYF; DNA: TGTGCCAGCAGCGTAGGAAGCGGACCTAGCACAGATACGCAGTATTTT
V: TRBV19; J: TRBJ2-7; size: many; D: TRBD2; CDR3: CASRFTVAGKDEQYF; DNA: TGTGCCAGTAGATTCACGGTAGCGGGGAAGGACGAGCAGTACTTC
V: TRBV7-9; J: TRBJ2-6; size: few; D: -; CDR3: CASSSGVLGENSGANVLTF; DNA: TGTGCCAGCAGCTCCGGGGTCCTGGGCGAGAACTCTGGGGCCAACGTCCTGACTTTC
V: TRBV27; J: TRBJ2-5; size: few; D: TRBD2; CDR3: CASSWASGIQETQYF; DNA: TGTGCCAGCAGTTGGGCTAGCGGGATTCAAGAGACCCAGTACTTC
V: TRBV11-2; J: TRBJ2-7; size: many; D: -; CDR3: CASSLRRPGEQYF; DNA: TGTGCCAGCAGCCTCCGGCGACCCGGCGAGCAGTACTTC
V: TRBV20-1; J: TRBJ1-3; size: -; D: -; CDR3: CSVSMGISGNTIYF; DNA: TGCAGTGTTTCCATGGGTATCTCTGGAAACACCATATATTTT
V: TRBV4-1; J: TRBJ2-1; size: many; D: -; CDR3: CASSARGSRASNEQFF; DNA: TGCGCCAGCAGCGCCCGAGGGTCGCGGGCATCCAATGAGCAGTTCTTC
V: TRBV18; J: TRBJ1-2; size: many; D: TRBD1; CDR3: CASSPLRDRDGYTF; DNA: TGTGCCAGCTCACCACTTCGGGACAGGGATGGCTACACCTTC
V: TRBV2; J: TRBJ1-5; size: once; D: -; CDR3: CASSRQSMRGDQPQHF; DNA: TGTGCCAGCAGCCGACAGTCGATGAGGGGCGATCAGCCCCAGCATTTT
V: TRBV12-3/TRBV12-4; J: TRBJ2-1; size: many; D: TRBD2; CDR3: CASSLGLAHEQFF; DNA: TGTGCCAGCAGTTTGGGACTAGCTCATGAGCAGTTCTTC
V: TRBV30; J: TRBJ1-4; size: many; D: TRBD1; CDR3: CAWSSQGGHEKLFF; DNA: TGTGCCTGGAGTTCTCAGGGGGGGCATGAAAAACTGTTTTTT
V: TRBV20-1; J: TRBJ1-1; size: -; D: TRBD1; CDR3: CSARGNRGDPNTEAFF; DNA: TGCAGTGCTAGAGGTAACAGGGGAGACCCGAACACTGAAGCTTTCTTT
V: TRBV3-1; J: TRBJ2-5; size: few; D: TRBD2; CDR3: CASSKWTSGRGGETQYF; DNA: TGTGCCAGCAGCAAATGGACTAGCGGGAGGGGTGGAGAGACCCAGTACTTC
V: TRBV3-1; J: TRBJ2-1; size: many; D: -; CDR3: CASSQAALRDEQFF; DNA: TGTGCCAGCAGCCAAGCGGCCTTGCGGGATGAGCAGTTCTTC
V: TRBV5-1; J: TRBJ2-3; size: many; D: -; CDR3: CASSLERNTQYF; DNA: TGCGCCAGCAGCTTGGAACGGAATACGCAGTATTTT